A selection of T cell receptor beta chains follows, all from one sample in a study of cytomegalovirus exposure and HLA in healthy donors. The assay was immunoSEQ multiplex PCR, and TCRdb's table has in-frame clones only and misses some. The profile shows roughly 150,000 clones, 75% of them singletons. Sequencing was done on a sample of PBMCs. These TCRs come from a female donor in good health and CMV-seronegative. The CDR3 runs from the conserved cysteine through the conserved F or W. The D gene is left open where the match is weak. Clone size is not always given. Where it is, it says once, few, many or a class for expanded clones.

d_call: -; clone_size: -; j_call: TRBJ2-5; v_call: TRBV4-3; cdr3_length: 16; cdr3_nt: TGCGCCAGCAGCCAAGGGGGAGGCAGGGTTGCGGAGACCCAGTACTTC; cdr3_aa: CASSQGGGRVAETQYF
d_call: -; clone_size: -; j_call: TRBJ1-1; v_call: TRBV5-4; cdr3_length: 12; cdr3_nt: TGTGCCAGCAGTAACCGGGAAGGGGAAGCTTTCTTT; cdr3_aa: CASSNREGEAFF
d_call: TRBD1; clone_size: once; j_call: TRBJ2-3; v_call: TRBV7-2; cdr3_length: 15; cdr3_nt: TGTGCCAGCAGCCTCGCAGGGGGTAGTTCAGATACGCAGTATTTT; cdr3_aa: CASSLAGGSSDTQYF
d_call: TRBD2; clone_size: -; j_call: TRBJ2-1; v_call: TRBV2; cdr3_length: 14; cdr3_nt: TGTGCCAGCAGTTCTACGGGAGGGCCCAATGAGCAGTTCTTC; cdr3_aa: CASSSTGGPNEQFF
d_call: -; clone_size: -; j_call: TRBJ1-5; v_call: TRBV6-1; cdr3_length: 14; cdr3_nt: TGTGCCAGCAGTGAACTAGGCAACAATCAGCCCCAGCATTTT; cdr3_aa: CASSELGNNQPQHF
d_call: -; clone_size: -; j_call: TRBJ2-5; v_call: TRBV10-3; cdr3_length: 12; cdr3_nt: TGTGCCATAGGGGAGGGGGAAGAGACCCAGTACTTC; cdr3_aa: CAIGEGEETQYF
d_call: -; clone_size: few; j_call: TRBJ1-1; v_call: TRBV18; cdr3_length: 13; cdr3_nt: TGTGCCAGCTCAGGAGGGAGGAACACTGAAGCTTTCTTT; cdr3_aa: CASSGGRNTEAFF
d_call: -; clone_size: few; j_call: TRBJ1-6; v_call: TRBV7-2; cdr3_length: 14; cdr3_nt: TGTGCCAGCAGCGCCGACAGCCATAATTCACCCCTCCACTTT; cdr3_aa: CASSADSHNSPLHF
d_call: TRBD2; clone_size: -; j_call: TRBJ2-2; v_call: TRBV19; cdr3_length: 16; cdr3_nt: TGTGCCAGTAGTATAGTCTGGCTAGCGGAGACCGGGGAGCTGTTTTTT; cdr3_aa: CASSIVWLAETGELFF
d_call: -; clone_size: -; j_call: TRBJ1-6; v_call: TRBV6-5; cdr3_length: 14; cdr3_nt: TGTGCCAGCAGTTTCGGTAGCCGGGATTCACCCCTCCACTTT; cdr3_aa: CASSFGSRDSPLHF
d_call: TRBD2; clone_size: -; j_call: TRBJ2-7; v_call: TRBV9; cdr3_length: 15; cdr3_nt: TGTGCCAGCAGCCCAGCCGGGACTACAACCTACGAGCAGTACTTC; cdr3_aa: CASSPAGTTTYEQYF
d_call: -; clone_size: -; j_call: TRBJ1-4; v_call: TRBV4-3; cdr3_length: 16; cdr3_nt: TGCGCCAGCAGCCAGGCCTACGGAGCAACTAATGAAAAACTGTTTTTT; cdr3_aa: CASSQAYGATNEKLFF
d_call: -; clone_size: -; j_call: TRBJ2-3; v_call: TRBV27; cdr3_length: 17; cdr3_nt: TGTGCCAGCAGTACCCTTGGGGGGGGCGCCGACACAGATACGCAGTATTTT; cdr3_aa: CASSTLGGGADTDTQYF
d_call: TRBD1; clone_size: -; j_call: TRBJ2-7; v_call: TRBV4-1; cdr3_length: 14; cdr3_nt: TGCGCCAGCAGCCCGGGACAGGGGTTCCACGAGCAGTACTTC; cdr3_aa: CASSPGQGFHEQYF
d_call: TRBD1; clone_size: -; j_call: TRBJ2-7; v_call: TRBV18; cdr3_length: 14; cdr3_nt: TGTGCCAGCTCACCAAACAGGGGGCCGCGCGAGCAGTACTTC; cdr3_aa: CASSPNRGPREQYF
d_call: -; clone_size: -; j_call: TRBJ1-4; v_call: TRBV5-5; cdr3_length: 12; cdr3_nt: TGTGCCAGCAGCTTGCCGAATGAAAAACTGTTTTTT; cdr3_aa: CASSLPNEKLFF
d_call: -; clone_size: -; j_call: TRBJ1-3; v_call: TRBV19; cdr3_length: 15; cdr3_nt: TGTGCCAGTAGTATGGGCCCGGGATCTGGAAACACCATATATTTT; cdr3_aa: CASSMGPGSGNTIYF
d_call: -; clone_size: -; j_call: TRBJ1-6; v_call: TRBV7-3; cdr3_length: 15; cdr3_nt: TGTGCCAGCAGCTTAAACGCTGGCGGCTATTCACCCCTCCACTTT; cdr3_aa: CASSLNAGGYSPLHF
d_call: -; clone_size: -; j_call: TRBJ2-5; v_call: TRBV6-1; cdr3_length: 15; cdr3_nt: TGTGCCAGCAGTGAAGGCGGCGTCCCGTCAGAGACCCAGTACTTC; cdr3_aa: CASSEGGVPSETQYF
d_call: -; clone_size: -; j_call: TRBJ1-4; v_call: TRBV5-5; cdr3_length: 15; cdr3_nt: TGTGCCAGCAGCAATACAGGAACTCAGAATGAAAAACTGTTTTTT; cdr3_aa: CASSNTGTQNEKLFF
d_call: -; clone_size: -; j_call: TRBJ1-6; v_call: TRBV19; cdr3_length: 16; cdr3_nt: TGTGCCAGTAGTGCTCCCTCCCAATTTCGGGTTTCACCCCTCCACTTT; cdr3_aa: CASSAPSQFRVSPLHF
d_call: -; clone_size: -; j_call: TRBJ2-5; v_call: TRBV6-5; cdr3_length: 15; cdr3_nt: TGTGCCAGCAGTTACTCAGGGGCCCCCCAAGAGACCCAGTACTTC; cdr3_aa: CASSYSGAPQETQYF
d_call: TRBD1; clone_size: -; j_call: TRBJ1-1; v_call: TRBV7-2; cdr3_length: 15; cdr3_nt: TGTGCCAGCAGCGCCGAACAGGGGTGGTACACTGAAGCTTTCTTT; cdr3_aa: CASSAEQGWYTEAFF
d_call: TRBD2; clone_size: once; j_call: TRBJ2-5; v_call: TRBV28; cdr3_length: 16; cdr3_nt: TGTGCCAGCCAGTCGGCTAGCGGCCAATTACAAGAGACCCAGTACTTC; cdr3_aa: CASQSASGQLQETQYF
d_call: -; clone_size: -; j_call: TRBJ1-1; v_call: TRBV6-5; cdr3_length: 13; cdr3_nt: TGTGCCAGCAGGTGGACTGACGGCACTGAAGCTTTCTTT; cdr3_aa: CASRWTDGTEAFF
d_call: TRBD1; clone_size: few; j_call: TRBJ1-5; v_call: TRBV5-6; cdr3_length: 16; cdr3_nt: TGTGCCAGCAGCCCGTATGGACAGGGGGGATTTCAGCCCCAGCATTTT; cdr3_aa: CASSPYGQGGFQPQHF
d_call: TRBD1; clone_size: -; j_call: TRBJ2-2; v_call: TRBV7-9; cdr3_length: 15; cdr3_nt: TGTGCCAGCAGCTTGCGTCAGGGGGACGCCGGGGAGCTGTTTTTT; cdr3_aa: CASSLRQGDAGELFF
d_call: -; clone_size: -; j_call: TRBJ2-7; v_call: TRBV6-5; cdr3_length: 13; cdr3_nt: TGTGCCAGCAGTTCTGCCAGTTCCTACGAGCAGTACTTC; cdr3_aa: CASSSASSYEQYF
d_call: -; clone_size: -; j_call: TRBJ2-5; v_call: TRBV5-1; cdr3_length: 15; cdr3_nt: TGCGCCAGCAGCCACTCGACTAGTCTTAAAGAGACCCAGTACTTC; cdr3_aa: CASSHSTSLKETQYF
d_call: -; clone_size: -; j_call: TRBJ2-3; v_call: TRBV18; cdr3_length: 14; cdr3_nt: TGTGCCAGCTCACGTACTGGACACCCAGATACGCAGTATTTT; cdr3_aa: CASSRTGHPDTQYF
d_call: TRBD1; clone_size: few; j_call: TRBJ1-1; v_call: TRBV18; cdr3_length: 14; cdr3_nt: TGTGCCAGCTCACCTAGACAGGGGACGACTGAAGCTTTCTTT; cdr3_aa: CASSPRQGTTEAFF
d_call: -; clone_size: -; j_call: TRBJ2-1; v_call: TRBV9; cdr3_length: 16; cdr3_nt: TGTGCCAGCACGAGGGGGAGCGGGGCCGCCTACAATGAGCAGTTCTTC; cdr3_aa: CASTRGSGAAYNEQFF